This T cell receptor (beta chain) emerged from a study of identifying expanded T cells in peripheral blood. The germline V gene has CDR1 SGHTA and CDR2 FQGNSA. J lost 7 bases, V lost 3 bases, and 8 bases had no gene match. This CDR3 region has 14 residues. The assay was immunoSEQ multiplex PCR, and TCRdb's table has in-frame clones only and misses some. The sample holds some 75,000 clones; roughly 90% are singletons and the top ten take around 3.3%. By share, this clone ranks as medium-sized. The sequence was collected from a person aged 18-70 years in good health. Specimen: blood. The gene calls are TRBV7-2 and TRBJ1-2; 7 bases align to TRBD1. CDR3 coding DNA: TGTGCCAGCAGCTTTATAACAGGGGAGAGTGGCTACACCTTC. It specifies CASSFITGESGYTF.